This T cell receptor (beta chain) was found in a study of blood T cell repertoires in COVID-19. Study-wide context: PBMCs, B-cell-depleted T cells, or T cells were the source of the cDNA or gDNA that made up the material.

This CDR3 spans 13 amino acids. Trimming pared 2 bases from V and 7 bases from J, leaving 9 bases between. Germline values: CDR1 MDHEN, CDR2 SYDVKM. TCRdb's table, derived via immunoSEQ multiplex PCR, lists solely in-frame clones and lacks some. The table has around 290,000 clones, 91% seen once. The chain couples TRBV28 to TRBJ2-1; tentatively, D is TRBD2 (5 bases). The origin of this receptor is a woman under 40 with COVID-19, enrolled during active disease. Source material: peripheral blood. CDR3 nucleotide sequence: TGTGCCAGCAGTTTACCCGGAGGAAATGAGCAGTTCTTC. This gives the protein CASSLPGGNEQFF.